This entry features one TCR beta chain sequence. The data stem from a study of blood T cell repertoires in COVID-19. About the study: Nucleic acid was either cDNA or gDNA, and it came from T cells, B-cell-depleted T cells, or PBMCs.

V lost 3 bases, J lost 5 bases, and 10 bases lay in between. Germline assignment: CDR1 LNHDA and CDR2 SQIVND (reference sequence). CDR3 length: 14 amino acids. Using immunoSEQ multiplex PCR, the repertoire was profiled, and TCRdb retains in-frame clones only, with some absent. The table has 150,000 to 200,000 clones, around 80% seen once. The rearrangement uses TRBV19 and TRBJ1-4, with D hard to call. This receptor was identified in a man in his forties or fifties who had recovered from COVID-19. Sequencing was done on a sample of PBMCs or T cells enriched from blood (not recorded which). The CDR3 reads CASSISTANEKLFF. CDR3 bases: TGTGCCAGTAGTATTAGCACGGCCAATGAAAAACTGTTTTTT. Variable domain in full (rest from reference TRBV19 and TRBJ1-4): DGGITQSPKYLFRKEGQNVTLSCEQNLNHDAMYWYRQDPGQGLRLIYYSQIVNDFQKGDIAEGYSVSREKKESFPLTVTSAQKNPTAFYLCASSISTANEKLFFGSGTQLSVL.